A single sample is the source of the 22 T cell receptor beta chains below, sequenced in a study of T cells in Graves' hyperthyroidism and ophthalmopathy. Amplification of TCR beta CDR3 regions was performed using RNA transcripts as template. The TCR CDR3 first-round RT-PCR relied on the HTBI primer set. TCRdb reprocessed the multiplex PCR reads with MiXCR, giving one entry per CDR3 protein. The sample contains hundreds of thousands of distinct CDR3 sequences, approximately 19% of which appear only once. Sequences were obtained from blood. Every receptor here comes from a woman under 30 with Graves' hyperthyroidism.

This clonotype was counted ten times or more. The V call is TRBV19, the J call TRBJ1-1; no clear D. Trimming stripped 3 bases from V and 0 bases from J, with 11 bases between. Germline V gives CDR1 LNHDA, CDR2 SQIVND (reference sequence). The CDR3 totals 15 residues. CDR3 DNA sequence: TGTGCCAGTAGTATCCTGGCGGGAATGAACACTGAAGCTTTCTTT. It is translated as CASSILAGMNTEAFF.

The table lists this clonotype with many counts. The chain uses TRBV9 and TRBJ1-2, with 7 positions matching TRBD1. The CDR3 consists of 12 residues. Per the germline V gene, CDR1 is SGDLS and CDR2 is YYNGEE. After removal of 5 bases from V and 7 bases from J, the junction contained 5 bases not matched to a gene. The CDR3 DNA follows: TGTGCCAGCAGTGACAGGGTTGGTGGCTACACCTTC. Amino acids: CASSDRVGGYTF.

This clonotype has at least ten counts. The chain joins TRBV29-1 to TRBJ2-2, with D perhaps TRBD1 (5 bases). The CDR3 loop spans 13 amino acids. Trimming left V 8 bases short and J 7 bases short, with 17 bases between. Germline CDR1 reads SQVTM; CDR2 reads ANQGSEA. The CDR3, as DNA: TGCAGCATCTTTGGGGCGCTCGGCGGGGAGCTGTTTTTT. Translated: CSIFGALGGELFF.

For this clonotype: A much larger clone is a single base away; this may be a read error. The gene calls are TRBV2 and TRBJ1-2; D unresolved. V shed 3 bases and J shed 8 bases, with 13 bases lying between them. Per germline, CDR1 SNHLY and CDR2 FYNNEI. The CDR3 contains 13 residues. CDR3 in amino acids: CASSDEYRGGYTF. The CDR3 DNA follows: TGTGCCAGCAGTGACGAATATCGCGGGGGCTACACCTTC.

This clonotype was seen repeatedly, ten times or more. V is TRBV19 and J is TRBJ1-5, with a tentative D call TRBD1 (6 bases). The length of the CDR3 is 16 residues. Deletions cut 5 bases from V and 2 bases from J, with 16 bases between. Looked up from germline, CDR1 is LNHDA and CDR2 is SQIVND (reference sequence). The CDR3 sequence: CASSVQGFAGNQPQHF. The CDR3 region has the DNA TGTGCCAGTAGTGTACAGGGTTTTGCTGGCAATCAGCCCCAGCATTTT. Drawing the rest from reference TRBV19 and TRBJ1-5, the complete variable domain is DGGITQSPKYLFRKEGQNVTLSCEQNLNHDAMYWYRQDPGQGLRLIYYSQIVNDFQKGDIAEGYSVSREKKESFPLTVTSAQKNPTAFYLCASSVQGFAGNQPQHFGDGTRLSIL.

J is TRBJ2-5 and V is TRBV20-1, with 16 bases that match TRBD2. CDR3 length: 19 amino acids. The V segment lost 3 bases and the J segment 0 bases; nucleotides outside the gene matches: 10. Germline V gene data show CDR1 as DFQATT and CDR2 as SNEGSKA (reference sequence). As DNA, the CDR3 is TGCAGTGCTAGGCCTCAGGGACTAGCGGGAGGGATATACCAAGAGACCCAGTACTTC. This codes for CSARPQGLAGGIYQETQYF.

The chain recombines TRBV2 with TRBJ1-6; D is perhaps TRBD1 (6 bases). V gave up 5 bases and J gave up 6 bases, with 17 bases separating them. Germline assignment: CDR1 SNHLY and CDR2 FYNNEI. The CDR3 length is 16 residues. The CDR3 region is CASSYYRDPINSPLHF. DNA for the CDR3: TGTGCCAGCAGTTATTACAGGGACCCGATTAATTCACCCCTCCACTTT. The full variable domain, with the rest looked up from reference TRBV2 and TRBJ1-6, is EPEVTQTPSHQVTQMGQEVILRCVPISNHLYFYWYRQILGQKVEFLVSFYNNEISEKSEIFDDQFSVERPDGSNFTLKIRSTKLEDSAMYFCASSYYRDPINSPLHFGNGTRLTVT.

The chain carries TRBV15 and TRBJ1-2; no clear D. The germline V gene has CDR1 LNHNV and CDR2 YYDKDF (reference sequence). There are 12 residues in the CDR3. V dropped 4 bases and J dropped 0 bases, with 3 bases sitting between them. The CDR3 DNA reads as TGTGCCACCAGCACCTCTAACTATGGCTACACCTTC. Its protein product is CATSTSNYGYTF.

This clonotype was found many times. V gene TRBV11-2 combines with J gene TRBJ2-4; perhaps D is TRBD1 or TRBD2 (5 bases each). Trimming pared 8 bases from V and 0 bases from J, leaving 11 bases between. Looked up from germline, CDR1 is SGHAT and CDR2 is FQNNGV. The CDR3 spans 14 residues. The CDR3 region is CASGGWVAKNIQYF. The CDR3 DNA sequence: TGTGCCAGCGGGGGATGGGTAGCCAAAAACATTCAGTACTTC.

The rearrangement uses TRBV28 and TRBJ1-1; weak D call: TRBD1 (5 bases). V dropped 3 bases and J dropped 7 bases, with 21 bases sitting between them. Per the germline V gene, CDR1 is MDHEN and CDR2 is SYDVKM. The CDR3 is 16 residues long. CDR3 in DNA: TGTGCCAGCAGTTTTTTGGGAGACCCGGAGGGGTATGAAGCTTTCTTT. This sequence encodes CASSFLGDPEGYEAFF.

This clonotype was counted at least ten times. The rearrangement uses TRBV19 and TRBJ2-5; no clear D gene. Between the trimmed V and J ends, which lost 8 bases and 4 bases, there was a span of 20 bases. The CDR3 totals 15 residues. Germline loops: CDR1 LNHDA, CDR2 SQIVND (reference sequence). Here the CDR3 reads CASAPNRGEGETQYF. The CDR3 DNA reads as TGTGCCAGTGCACCAAACCGTGGGGAAGGAGAGACCCAGTACTTC. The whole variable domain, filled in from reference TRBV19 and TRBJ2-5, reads DGGITQSPKYLFRKEGQNVTLSCEQNLNHDAMYWYRQDPGQGLRLIYYSQIVNDFQKGDIAEGYSVSREKKESFPLTVTSAQKNPTAFYLCASAPNRGEGETQYFGPGTRLLVL.

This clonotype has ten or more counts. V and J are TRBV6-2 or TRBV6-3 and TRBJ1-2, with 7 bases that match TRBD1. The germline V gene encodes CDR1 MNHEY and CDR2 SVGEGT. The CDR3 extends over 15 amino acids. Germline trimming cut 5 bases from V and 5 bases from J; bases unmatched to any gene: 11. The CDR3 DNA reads TGTGCCAGCAGTGACCGAACAGGGGTAGAATATGGCTACACCTTC. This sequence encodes CASSDRTGVEYGYTF.

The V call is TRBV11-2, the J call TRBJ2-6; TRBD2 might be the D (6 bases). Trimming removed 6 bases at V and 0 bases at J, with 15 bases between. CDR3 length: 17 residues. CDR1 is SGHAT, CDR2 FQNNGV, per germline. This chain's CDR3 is CASRHLRGFSGANVLTF. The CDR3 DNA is TGTGCCAGCAGGCACCTTCGGGGGTTCTCTGGGGCCAACGTCCTGACTTTC.

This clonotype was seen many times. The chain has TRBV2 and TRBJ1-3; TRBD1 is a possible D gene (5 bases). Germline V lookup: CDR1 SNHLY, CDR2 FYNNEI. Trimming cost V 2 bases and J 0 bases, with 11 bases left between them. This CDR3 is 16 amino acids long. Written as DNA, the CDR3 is TGTGCCAGCAGTGAAAGGACAACTTACTCTGGAAACACCATATATTTT. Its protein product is CASSERTTYSGNTIYF.

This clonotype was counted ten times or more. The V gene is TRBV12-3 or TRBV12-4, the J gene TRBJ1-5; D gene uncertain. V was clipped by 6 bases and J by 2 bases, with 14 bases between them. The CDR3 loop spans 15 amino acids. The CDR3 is CASRFWGFGNQPQHF. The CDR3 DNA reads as TGTGCCAGCAGGTTCTGGGGATTCGGCAATCAGCCCCAGCATTTT.

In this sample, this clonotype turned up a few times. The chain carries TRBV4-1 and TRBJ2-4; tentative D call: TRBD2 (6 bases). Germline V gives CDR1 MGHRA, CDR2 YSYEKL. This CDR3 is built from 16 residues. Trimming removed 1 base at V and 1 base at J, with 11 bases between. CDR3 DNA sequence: TGCGCCAGCAGCCAAGCAAGGGCGGGGGCCAAAAACATTCAGTACTTC. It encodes CASSQARAGAKNIQYF.

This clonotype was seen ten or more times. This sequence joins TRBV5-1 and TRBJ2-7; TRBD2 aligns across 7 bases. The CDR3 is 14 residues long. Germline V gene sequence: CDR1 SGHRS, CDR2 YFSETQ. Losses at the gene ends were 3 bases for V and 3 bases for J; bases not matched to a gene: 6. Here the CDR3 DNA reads TGCGCCAGCAGCTACCCAGCGGGGAGCTACGAGCAGTACTTC. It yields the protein CASSYPAGSYEQYF.

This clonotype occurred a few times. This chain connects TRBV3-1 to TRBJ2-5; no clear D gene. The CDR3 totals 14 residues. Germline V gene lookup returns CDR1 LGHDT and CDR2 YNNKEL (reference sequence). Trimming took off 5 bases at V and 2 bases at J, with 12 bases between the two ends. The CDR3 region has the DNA TGTGCCAGCAGCTCGTCTCCTCGGCAAGAGACCCAGTACTTC. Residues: CASSSSPRQETQYF.

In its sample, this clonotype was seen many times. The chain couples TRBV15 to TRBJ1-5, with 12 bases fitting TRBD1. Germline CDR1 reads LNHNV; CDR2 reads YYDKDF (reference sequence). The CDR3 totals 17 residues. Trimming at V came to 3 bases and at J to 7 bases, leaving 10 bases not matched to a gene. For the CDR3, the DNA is TGTGCCACCAGCAGCCGGGACAGGGGGCCGTTGGAACAGCCCCAGCATTTT. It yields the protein CATSSRDRGPLEQPQHF.

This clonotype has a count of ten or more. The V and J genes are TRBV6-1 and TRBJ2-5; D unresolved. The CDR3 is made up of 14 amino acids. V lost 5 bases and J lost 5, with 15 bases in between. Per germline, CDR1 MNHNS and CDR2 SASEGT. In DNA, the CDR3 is TGTGCCAGCAGTCGCCCACAAGAATCCGAGACCCAGTACTTC. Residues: CASSRPQESETQYF.

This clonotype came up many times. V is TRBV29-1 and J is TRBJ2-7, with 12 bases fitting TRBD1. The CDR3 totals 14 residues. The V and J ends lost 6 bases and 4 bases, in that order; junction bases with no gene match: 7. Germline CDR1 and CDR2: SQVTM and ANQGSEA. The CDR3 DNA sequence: TGCAGCGTCGGGACAGGGGGCGGGCGGTACGAGCAGTACTTC. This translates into CSVGTGGGRYEQYF.

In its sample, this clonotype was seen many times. CDR3 coding DNA: TGTGCCAGCAGTGACCGGGTTACGGACATTCAGTACTTC. This translates into CASSDRVTDIQYF. The chain is built from TRBV12-3 or TRBV12-4 and TRBJ2-4; the D is unclear. With 5 bases removed from V and 8 bases from J, the gap between germline ends came to 13 bases. The CDR3 is made up of 13 amino acids.